Here is one T cell receptor beta chain with its context. What was sequenced were expressed TCRB transcripts, since all of the isolated RNA had been reverse transcribed. Only in-frame clones appear in the TCRdb table, and some are missing; sequencing was by immunoSEQ multiplex PCR. The sample holds 200,000 to 250,000 clones, roughly a tenth seen once. CDR1 and CDR2 (germline): SGHRS, YFSETQ. Trimming cost V 2 bases and J 9 bases; bases outside gene matches: 11. CDR3 length: 15 residues. This specimen comes from a study of beta chain features in type 1 diabetes. The receptor's source is a man between 18 and 35 years old in good health. The sequencing input was central memory CD4+ T cells from blood. The chain has TRBV5-1 and TRBJ2-1, with TRBD2 matching 7 bases. In nucleotides, the CDR3 is TGCGCCAGCAGCTTTTCTCCTAGCGGCGAGGGTGAGCAGTTCTTC. Its protein is CASSFSPSGEGEQFF. Supplemented by reference TRBV5-1 and TRBJ2-1, the full variable domain reads KAGVTQTPRYLIKTRGQQVTLSCSPISGHRSVSWYQQTPGQGLQFLFEYFSETQRNKGNFPGRFSGRQFSNSRSEMNVSTLELGDSALYLCASSFSPSGEGEQFFGPGTRLTVL.